Listed here are 5 T cell receptor beta chains from one sample, sequenced in a study of blood T cell repertoires in COVID-19. Generated by immunoSEQ multiplex PCR, the TCRdb table keeps only in-frame clones and is missing some. The sample consists of about 97,000 clones, around 87% of them appearing once. The source material was peripheral blood. The receptors derive from a human donor in a cohort sampled during active COVID-19.

V usage is TRBV6-5 and J usage is TRBJ2-3; 7 bases match TRBD2. Germline lookup yields CDR1 MNHEY and CDR2 SVGAGI. CDR3 length: 16 residues. V lost 0 bases and J lost 2; bases outside the gene matches: 5. In DNA form, the CDR3 reads TGTGCCAGCAGTTACTCGGCAGCGGGACTCACAGATACGCAGTATTTT. Its protein is CASSYSAAGLTDTQYF.

The chain uses TRBV12-3 or TRBV12-4 and TRBJ2-4, with a tentative D call TRBD2 (5 bases). The CDR3 spans 12 residues. The V gene lost 8 bases and the J gene lost 3 bases, with 8 bases spanning the gap. This CDR3 reads CASAGGKNIQYF. The CDR3 coding sequence is TGTGCCAGCGCAGGAGGCAAAAACATTCAGTACTTC.

The genes are TRBV29-1 and TRBJ2-7, with 7 bases lining up with TRBD2. The germline gives CDR1 SQVTM, CDR2 ANQGSEA. The CDR3 loop spans 13 amino acids. Losses at the gene ends were 4 bases for V and 9 bases for J; bases not matched to a gene: 12. The DNA of the CDR3 is TGCAGCGTTGTTCCTAGCGGTCGGGGGAGGCAGTACTTC. Residues: CSVVPSGRGRQYF.

The J gene is TRBJ1-1, the V gene TRBV14; D unclear. CDR3 length equals 14 residues. Per the germline V gene, CDR1 is SGHDN and CDR2 is FVKESK. The V end lost 4 bases, the J end lost 4 bases, and 13 bases lay between the germline ends. The chain's CDR3 is CASSLSGRRTEAFF. The CDR3 coding sequence is TGTGCCAGCAGCCTAAGCGGGCGGCGCACTGAAGCTTTCTTT.

The chain links TRBV6-5 to TRBJ2-1; D is ambiguous. V shed 5 bases and J shed 9 bases, with 11 bases lying between them. Looked up from germline, CDR1 is MNHEY and CDR2 is SVGAGI. CDR3 size: 12 residues. CDR3 residues: CASSPSGGEQFF. The DNA for the CDR3 is TGTGCCAGCAGTCCTTCAGGTGGTGAGCAGTTCTTC.